This T cell receptor (beta chain) was recovered during a study of neurological immune-mediated disorders. The method for making cDNA was 5'RACE, and it used 10-nucleotide random UMIs. TCRdb re-analysed the 5' RACE reads in MiXCR, keeping a single row per CDR3 protein. This repertoire shows 40,000 or so distinct CDR3 sequences, roughly 14% found once; its top ten account for about an eighth. This clonotype was counted ten times or more. Indicated time point: longitudinal time-point 3. CDR3 length: 13 amino acids. Trimming took off 4 bases at V and 4 bases at J, with 9 bases between the two ends. Input material: PBMCs. The sequence came from a man aged 25 to 40 in good health. The rearrangement links TRBV12-3 or TRBV12-4 to TRBJ2-3; perhaps TRBD1 as D (5 bases). DNA of the CDR3: TGTGCCAGCAGTTACCTAGGGGCAGATACGCAGTATTTT. Protein product: CASSYLGADTQYF.